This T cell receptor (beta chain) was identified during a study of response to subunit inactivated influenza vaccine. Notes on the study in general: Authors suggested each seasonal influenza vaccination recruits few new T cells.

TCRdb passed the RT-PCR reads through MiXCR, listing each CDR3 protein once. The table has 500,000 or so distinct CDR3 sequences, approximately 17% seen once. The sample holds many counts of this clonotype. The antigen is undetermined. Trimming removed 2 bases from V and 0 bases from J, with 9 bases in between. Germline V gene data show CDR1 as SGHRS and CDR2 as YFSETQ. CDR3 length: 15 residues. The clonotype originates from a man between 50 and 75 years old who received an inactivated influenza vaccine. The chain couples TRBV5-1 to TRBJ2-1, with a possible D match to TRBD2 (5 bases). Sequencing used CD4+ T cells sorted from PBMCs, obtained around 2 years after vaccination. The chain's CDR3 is CASSFGAASYNEQFF. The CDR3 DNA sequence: TGCGCCAGCAGCTTTGGAGCGGCCTCCTACAATGAGCAGTTCTTC.